This T cell receptor beta chain was sequenced in a study of blood T cells in healthy people across ages. Through a sample-barcoded 5' primer and a J-beta primer mix, a second PCR was run for about 6 to 11 cycles. The template-switch adaptor, which had 12 random nucleotides, put a tag on each cDNA molecule. TCRdb redid the calling of the 5' RACE reads with MiXCR, one entry per CDR3 protein. There are hundreds of thousands of distinct CDR3 sequences in the sample; about 48% occur only once, and under 50% lies in the top ten. Overall study results and limits: Strong correlation linked observed beta diversity and percent naive T cells.

Germline-derived CDR1 and CDR2 are MRHNA and SNTAGT. CDR3 length equals 15 residues. Comments on this clonotype: Its target is not known. One end of the junction does not line up with germline, which may come from a read error.

The TCR sequence derives from a man older than 75 in good health. The sequenced material came from blood. The chain employs TRBV6-4 and TRBJ2-3; no clear D. DNA of the CDR3: TGTGTCAGCAGTGACTCGAGGATCCCCGGGTATACGCAGTATTTT. It encodes CVSSDSRIPGYTQYF.